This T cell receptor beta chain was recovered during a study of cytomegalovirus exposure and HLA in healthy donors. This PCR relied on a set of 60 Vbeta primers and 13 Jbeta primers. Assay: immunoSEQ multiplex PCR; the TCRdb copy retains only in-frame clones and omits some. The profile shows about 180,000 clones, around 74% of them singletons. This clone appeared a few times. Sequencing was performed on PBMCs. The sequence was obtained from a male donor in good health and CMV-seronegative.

CDR3: CASSPPGRNTGELFF. CDR3 sequence (DNA): TGTGCCAGCTCACCACCAGGGAGGAACACCGGGGAGCTGTTTTTT. The chain has TRBV18 and TRBJ2-2, with a tentative D call TRBD2 (5 bases). The germline V and J ends were trimmed by 0 bases and 1 base, with 6 bases remaining between them. The CDR3 is 15 residues long. Germline-derived CDR1 and CDR2 are KGHSH and LQKENI.